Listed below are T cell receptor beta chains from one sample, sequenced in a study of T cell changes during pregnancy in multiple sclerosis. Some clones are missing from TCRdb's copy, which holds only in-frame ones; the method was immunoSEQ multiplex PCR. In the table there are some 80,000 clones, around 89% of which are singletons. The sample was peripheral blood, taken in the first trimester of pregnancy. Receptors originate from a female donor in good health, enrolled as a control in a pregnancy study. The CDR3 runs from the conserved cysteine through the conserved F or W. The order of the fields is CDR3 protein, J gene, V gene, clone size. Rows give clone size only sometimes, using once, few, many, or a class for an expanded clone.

CDR3: CASRYPGLQYGYTF; J: TRBJ1-2; V: TRBV28; size: NA
CDR3: CASSQGSYEQYF; J: TRBJ2-7; V: TRBV28; size: NA
CDR3: CASSLATGGVRNEQYF; J: TRBJ2-7; V: TRBV13; size: NA
CDR3: CASSVDKLYGYTF; J: TRBJ1-2; V: TRBV7-6; size: NA
CDR3: CASSSSRIWTDNEQFF; J: TRBJ2-1; V: TRBV7-2; size: NA
CDR3: CASSLSGLEQYF; J: TRBJ2-7; V: TRBV7-9; size: NA
CDR3: CASSAIAAIYNEQFF; J: TRBJ2-1; V: TRBV19; size: NA
CDR3: CASSRDRRYGYTF; J: TRBJ1-2; V: TRBV5-6; size: NA
CDR3: CASSLMTPTYNEQFF; J: TRBJ2-1; V: TRBV11-2; size: NA
CDR3: CASRGGARGSYNEQFF; J: TRBJ2-1; V: TRBV5-6; size: NA
CDR3: CASTLGGGRNTEAFF; J: TRBJ1-1; V: TRBV6-1; size: NA
CDR3: CASSPGLAGTDTQYF; J: TRBJ2-3; V: TRBV6-5; size: NA
CDR3: CASSQDGPAGTDTQYF; J: TRBJ2-3; V: TRBV4-3; size: NA
CDR3: CASSPNNARNTIYF; J: TRBJ1-3; V: TRBV2; size: few
CDR3: CASSITGTGDTEAFF; J: TRBJ1-1; V: TRBV18; size: NA
CDR3: CASSYSTGGTEAFF; J: TRBJ1-1; V: TRBV6-6; size: NA
CDR3: CAIMGRSSGDNTGELFF; J: TRBJ2-2; V: TRBV10-3; size: NA
CDR3: CASLPGGLYTGELFF; J: TRBJ2-2; V: TRBV7-7; size: few
CDR3: CASIGWGVLKPQHF; J: TRBJ1-5; V: TRBV19; size: NA
CDR3: CASSPLQGFSYEQYF; J: TRBJ2-7; V: TRBV18; size: NA